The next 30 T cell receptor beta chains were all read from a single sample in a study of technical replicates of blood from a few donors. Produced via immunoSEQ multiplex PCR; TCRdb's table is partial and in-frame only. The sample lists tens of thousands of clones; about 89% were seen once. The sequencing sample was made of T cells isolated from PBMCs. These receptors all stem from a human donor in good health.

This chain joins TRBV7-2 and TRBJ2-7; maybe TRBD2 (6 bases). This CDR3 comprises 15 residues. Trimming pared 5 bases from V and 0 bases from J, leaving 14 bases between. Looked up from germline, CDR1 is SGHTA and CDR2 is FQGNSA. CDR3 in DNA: TGTGCCAGCAGCGCCACCCTAGCGAGCTCCTACGAGCAGTACTTC. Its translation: CASSATLASSYEQYF.

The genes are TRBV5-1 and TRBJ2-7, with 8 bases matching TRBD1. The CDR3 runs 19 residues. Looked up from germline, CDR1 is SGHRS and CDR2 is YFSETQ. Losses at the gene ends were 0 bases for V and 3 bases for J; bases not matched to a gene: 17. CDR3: CASSLELPGQGLIVYEQYF. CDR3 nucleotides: TGCGCCAGCAGCTTGGAACTTCCTGGACAGGGTTTAATCGTCTACGAGCAGTACTTC.

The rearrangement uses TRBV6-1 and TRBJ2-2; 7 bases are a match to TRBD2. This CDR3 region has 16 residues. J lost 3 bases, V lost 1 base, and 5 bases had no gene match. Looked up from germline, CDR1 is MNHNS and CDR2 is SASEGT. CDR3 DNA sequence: TGTGCCAGCAGTGAAGTGTGGGGGGGAGACACCGGGGAGCTGTTTTTT. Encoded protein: CASSEVWGGDTGELFF.

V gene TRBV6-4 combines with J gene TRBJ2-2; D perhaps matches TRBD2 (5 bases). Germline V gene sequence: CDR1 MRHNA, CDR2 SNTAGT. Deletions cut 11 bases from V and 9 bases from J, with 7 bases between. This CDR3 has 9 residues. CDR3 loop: CARGRELFF. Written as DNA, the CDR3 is TGTGCCCGGGGAAGGGAGCTGTTTTTT.

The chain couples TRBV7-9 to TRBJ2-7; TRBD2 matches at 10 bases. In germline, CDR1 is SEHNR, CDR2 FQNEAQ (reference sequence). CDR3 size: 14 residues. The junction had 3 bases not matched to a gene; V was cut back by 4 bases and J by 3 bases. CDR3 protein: CASSWTSGYYEQYF. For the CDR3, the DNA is TGTGCCAGCAGCTGGACTAGCGGTTACTACGAGCAGTACTTC.

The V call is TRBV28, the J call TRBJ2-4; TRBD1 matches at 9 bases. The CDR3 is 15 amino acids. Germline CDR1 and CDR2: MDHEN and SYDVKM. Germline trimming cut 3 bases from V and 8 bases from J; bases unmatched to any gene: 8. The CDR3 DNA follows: TGTGCCAGCAGTTTTTCTCCGACAGGGGGGGACATTCAGTACTTC. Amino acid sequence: CASSFSPTGGDIQYF.

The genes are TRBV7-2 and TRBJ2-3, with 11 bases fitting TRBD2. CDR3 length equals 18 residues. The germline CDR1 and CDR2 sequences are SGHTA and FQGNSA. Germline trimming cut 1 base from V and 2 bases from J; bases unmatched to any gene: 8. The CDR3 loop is CASSLGSSGGLNTDTQYF. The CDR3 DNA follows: TGTGCCAGCAGCTTAGGATCTAGCGGGGGGTTAAACACAGATACGCAGTATTTT.

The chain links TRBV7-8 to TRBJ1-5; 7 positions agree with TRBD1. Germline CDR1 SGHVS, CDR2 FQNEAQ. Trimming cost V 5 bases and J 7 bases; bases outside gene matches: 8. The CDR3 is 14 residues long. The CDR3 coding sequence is TGTGCCAGCAGCACCCGACAGGGAGGACAGCCCCAGCATTTT. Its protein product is CASSTRQGGQPQHF.

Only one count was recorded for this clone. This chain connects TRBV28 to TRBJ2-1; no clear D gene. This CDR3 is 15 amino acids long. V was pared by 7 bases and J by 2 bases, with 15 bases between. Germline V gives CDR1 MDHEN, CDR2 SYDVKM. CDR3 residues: CASISTGKAYNEQFF. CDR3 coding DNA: TGTGCCAGCATCTCGACTGGAAAGGCCTACAATGAGCAGTTCTTC.

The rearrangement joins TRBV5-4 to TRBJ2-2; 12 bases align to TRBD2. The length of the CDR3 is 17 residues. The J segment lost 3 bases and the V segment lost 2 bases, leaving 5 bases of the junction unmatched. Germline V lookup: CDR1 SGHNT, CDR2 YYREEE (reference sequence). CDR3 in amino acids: CASSFPSGRADTGELFF. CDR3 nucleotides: TGTGCCAGCAGCTTTCCTAGCGGGAGGGCGGACACCGGGGAGCTGTTTTTT.

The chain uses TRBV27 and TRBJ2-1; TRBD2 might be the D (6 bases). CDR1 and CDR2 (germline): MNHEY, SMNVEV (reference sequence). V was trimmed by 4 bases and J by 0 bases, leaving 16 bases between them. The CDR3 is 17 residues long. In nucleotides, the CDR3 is TGTGCCAGCAGTTCAAAACTACGGGGGAACTCCTACAATGAGCAGTTCTTC. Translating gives CASSSKLRGNSYNEQFF.

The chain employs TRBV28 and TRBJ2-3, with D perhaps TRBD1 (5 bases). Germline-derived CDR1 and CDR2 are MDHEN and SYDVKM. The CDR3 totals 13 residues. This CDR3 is CAGVDRNTDTQYF. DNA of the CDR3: TGTGCTGGGGTCGACAGAAACACAGATACGCAGTATTTT.

The CDR3 region has the DNA TGTGCCAGCAGTCGGTCGGGAGTTGCCACCGGGGAGCTGTTTTTT. Its protein product is CASSRSGVATGELFF. The rearrangement uses TRBV6-6 and TRBJ2-2; the D gene is possibly TRBD2 (6 bases). The length of the CDR3 is 15 residues. The V end lost 5 bases, the J end lost 4 bases, and 14 bases lay between the germline ends. Germline V gives CDR1 MNHNY, CDR2 SVGAGI (reference sequence).

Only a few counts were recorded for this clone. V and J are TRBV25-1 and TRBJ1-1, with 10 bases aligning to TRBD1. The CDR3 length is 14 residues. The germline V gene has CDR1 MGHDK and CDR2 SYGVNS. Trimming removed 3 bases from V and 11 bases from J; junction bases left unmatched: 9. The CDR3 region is CASSEGQGNNRAFF. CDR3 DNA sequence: TGTGCCAGCAGTGAGGGACAGGGGAACAATCGGGCTTTCTTT.

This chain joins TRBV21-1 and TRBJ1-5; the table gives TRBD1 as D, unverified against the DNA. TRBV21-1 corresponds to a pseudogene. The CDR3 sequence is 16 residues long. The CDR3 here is CASSKGAGTFDQPQHF. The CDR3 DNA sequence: TGTGCCAGCAGCAAAGGTGCCGGGACATTTGATCAGCCCCAGCATTTT.

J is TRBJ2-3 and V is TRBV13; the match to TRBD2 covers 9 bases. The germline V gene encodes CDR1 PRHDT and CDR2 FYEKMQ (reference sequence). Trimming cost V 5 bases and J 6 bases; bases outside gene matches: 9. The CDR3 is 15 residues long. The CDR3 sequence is CASSRSGLAFDTQYF. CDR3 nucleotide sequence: TGTGCCAGCAGCCGGTCGGGACTAGCCTTTGATACGCAGTATTTT.

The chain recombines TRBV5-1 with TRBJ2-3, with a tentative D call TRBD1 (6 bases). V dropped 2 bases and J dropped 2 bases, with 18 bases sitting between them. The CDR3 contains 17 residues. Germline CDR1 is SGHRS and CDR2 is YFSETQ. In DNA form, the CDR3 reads TGCGCCAGCAGCTTCGTAATCGGGACATCGGACACAGATACGCAGTATTTT. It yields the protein CASSFVIGTSDTDTQYF.

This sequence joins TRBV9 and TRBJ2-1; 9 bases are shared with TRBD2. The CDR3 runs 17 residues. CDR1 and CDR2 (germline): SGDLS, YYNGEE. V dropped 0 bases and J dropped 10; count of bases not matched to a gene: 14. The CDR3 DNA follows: TGTGCCAGCAGCGTAGGTCTACGGCGGGGGGGTTCCATCGAGCAGTTCTTC. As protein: CASSVGLRRGGSIEQFF.

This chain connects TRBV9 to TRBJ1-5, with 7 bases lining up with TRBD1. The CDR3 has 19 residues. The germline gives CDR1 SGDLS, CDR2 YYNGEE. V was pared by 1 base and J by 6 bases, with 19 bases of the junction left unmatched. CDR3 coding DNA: TGTGCCAGCAGCGTACCCCGTTTAGGCGAAAGGCAGGGGGGTCAGCCCCAGCATTTT. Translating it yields CASSVPRLGERQGGQPQHF.

The CDR3 DNA reads as TGCGCCAGCAGCCAGGCACAGGAGACGGGTTATGGCTACACCTTC. Its translation is CASSQAQETGYGYTF. The chain carries TRBV4-1 and TRBJ1-2; tentatively, D is TRBD1 (5 bases). V gave up 3 bases and J gave up 5 bases, with 16 bases separating them. The CDR3 is made up of 15 amino acids. CDR1 and CDR2 from the germline V gene are MGHRA and YSYEKL.

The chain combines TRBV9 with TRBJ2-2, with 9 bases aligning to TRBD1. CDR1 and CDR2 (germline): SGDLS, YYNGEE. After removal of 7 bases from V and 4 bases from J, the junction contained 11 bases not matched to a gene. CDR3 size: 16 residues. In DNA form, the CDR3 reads TGTGCCAGCGGCTTACGGACAGGGGAATTCACCGGGGAGCTGTTTTTT. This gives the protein CASGLRTGEFTGELFF.

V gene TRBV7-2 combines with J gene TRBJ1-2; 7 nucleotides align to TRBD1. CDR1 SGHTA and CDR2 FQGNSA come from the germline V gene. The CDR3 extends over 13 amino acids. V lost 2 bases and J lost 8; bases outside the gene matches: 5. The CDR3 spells CASSLTAGGGYTF. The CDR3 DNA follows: TGTGCCAGCAGCTTAACGGCAGGGGGAGGCTACACCTTC.

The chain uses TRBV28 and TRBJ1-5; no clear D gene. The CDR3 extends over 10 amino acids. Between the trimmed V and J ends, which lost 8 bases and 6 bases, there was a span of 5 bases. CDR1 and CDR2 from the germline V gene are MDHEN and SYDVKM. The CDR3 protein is CASGSQPQHF. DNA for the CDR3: TGTGCCAGCGGCAGTCAGCCCCAGCATTTT.

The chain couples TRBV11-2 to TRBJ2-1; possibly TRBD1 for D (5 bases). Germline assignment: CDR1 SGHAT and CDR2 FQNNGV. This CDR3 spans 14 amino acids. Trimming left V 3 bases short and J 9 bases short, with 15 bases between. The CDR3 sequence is CASSFPARGIEQFF. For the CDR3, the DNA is TGTGCCAGCAGCTTCCCCGCTAGGGGCATTGAGCAGTTCTTC. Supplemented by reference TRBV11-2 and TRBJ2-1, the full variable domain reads EAGVAQSPRYKIIEKRQSVAFWCNPISGHATLYWYQQILGQGPKLLIQFQNNGVVDDSQLPKDRFSAERLKGVDSTLKIQPAKLEDSAVYLCASSFPARGIEQFFGPGTRLTVL.

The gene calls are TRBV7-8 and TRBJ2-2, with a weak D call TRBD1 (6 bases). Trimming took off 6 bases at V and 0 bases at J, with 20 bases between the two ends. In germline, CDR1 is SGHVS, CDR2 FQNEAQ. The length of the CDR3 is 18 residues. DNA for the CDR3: TGTGCCAGCAGGCACAGGGTTATCCCCACCACGAACACCGGGGAGCTGTTTTTT. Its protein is CASRHRVIPTTNTGELFF.

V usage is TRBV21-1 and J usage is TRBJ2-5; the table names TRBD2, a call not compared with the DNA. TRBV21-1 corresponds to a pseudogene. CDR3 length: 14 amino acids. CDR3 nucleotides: TGTGCCCCCAAAAGCTGCGGGTTGGGGGAGACCCAGTACTTC. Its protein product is CAPKSCGLGETQYF.

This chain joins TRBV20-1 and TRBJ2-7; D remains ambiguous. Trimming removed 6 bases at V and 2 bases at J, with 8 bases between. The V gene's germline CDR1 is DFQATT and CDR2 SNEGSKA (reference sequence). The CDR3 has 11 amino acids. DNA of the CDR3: TGCAGTGCCTTCTCGGCCTACGAGCAGTACTTC. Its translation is CSAFSAYEQYF.

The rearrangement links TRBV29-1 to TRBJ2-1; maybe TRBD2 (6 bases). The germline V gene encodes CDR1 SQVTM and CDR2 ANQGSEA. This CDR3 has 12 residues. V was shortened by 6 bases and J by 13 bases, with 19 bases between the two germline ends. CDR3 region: CSVIMTSFFQFF. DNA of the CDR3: TGCAGCGTGATTATGACTAGTTTCTTTCAGTTCTTC.

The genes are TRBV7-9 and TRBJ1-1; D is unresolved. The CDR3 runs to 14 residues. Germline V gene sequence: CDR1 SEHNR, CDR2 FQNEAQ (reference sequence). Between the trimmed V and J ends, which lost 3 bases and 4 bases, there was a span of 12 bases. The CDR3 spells CASSLDSRVTEAFF. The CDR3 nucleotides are TGTGCCAGCAGCTTGGACTCAAGGGTCACTGAAGCTTTCTTT.

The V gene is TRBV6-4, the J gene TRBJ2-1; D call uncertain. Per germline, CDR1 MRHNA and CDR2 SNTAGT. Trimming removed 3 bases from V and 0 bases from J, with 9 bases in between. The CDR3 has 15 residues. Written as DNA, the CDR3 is TGTGCCAGCAGTGAGTGGGCCGCCTCCTACAATGAGCAGTTCTTC. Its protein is CASSEWAASYNEQFF.